This T cell receptor (beta chain) emerged from a study of identical twins. General study findings and limits: Within twin pairs, the out-of-frame alpha sequences they shared showed excess low generation probability.

MiXCR was run by TCRdb on the 5' RACE reads, yielding one entry per CDR3 protein. The repertoire holds roughly 720,000 distinct CDR3 sequences, with around a sixth as singletons. Germline V lookup: CDR1 SGHTA, CDR2 FQGNSA. V dropped 5 bases and J dropped 4 bases, with 9 bases sitting between them. This CDR3 has 13 amino acids. In this sample, this clonotype turned up a few times. Its specificity is unknown. These same data were also listed under a study on T cells expressing NK-cell markers.

This TCR came from a woman in her late teens or twenties in good health. Sequencing was carried out using PBMCs. The V gene is TRBV7-2, the J gene TRBJ1-5; D uncertain. CDR3 nucleotides: TGTGCCAGCAGCCGATTTATAAATCAGCCCCAGCATTTT. This codes for CASSRFINQPQHF.